One and the same sample provided the 24 T cell receptor beta chains below, sequenced in a study of blood T cell repertoires in COVID-19. Sequencing was performed with immunoSEQ multiplex PCR; in TCRdb, only in-frame clones are kept and a portion is missing. Counted here are about 190,000 clones, approximately 84% occurring once; the ten biggest clones make up under 4%. Sequencing was done on a sample of PBMCs or T cells enriched from blood (not recorded which). The receptors come from a woman aged 25 to 39 who had recovered from COVID-19.

This rearrangement joins TRBV11-2 to TRBJ1-3, with D possibly being TRBD1 (5 bases). The CDR3 covers 12 residues. Germline V CDR1 and CDR2: SGHAT, FQNNGV. The V end lost 2 bases, the J end lost 8 bases, and 7 bases lay between the germline ends. As DNA, the CDR3 is TGTGCCAGCAGCTTATCGGGGGACACCATATATTTT. It encodes CASSLSGDTIYF.

The rearrangement links TRBV30 to TRBJ1-4, with TRBD1 matching over 9 bases. V dropped 4 bases and J dropped 7; count of bases not matched to a gene: 7. The CDR3 totals 14 residues. Germline CDR1 reads GTSNPN; CDR2 reads SVGIG (reference sequence). The CDR3 DNA follows: TGTGCCTGGACCTCCGGGACAGGGTCTGAAAAACTGTTTTTT. Amino acid sequence: CAWTSGTGSEKLFF.

The CDR3 sequence: CASSLVSAGNIQYF. The DNA for the CDR3 is TGTGCCAGCAGCTTAGTTAGTGCAGGGAACATTCAGTACTTC. The genes are TRBV7-8 and TRBJ2-4, with a possible D match to TRBD1 (5 bases). Deletions cut 1 base from V and 7 bases from J, with 11 bases between. Germline V gives CDR1 SGHVS, CDR2 FQNEAQ. This CDR3 contains 14 residues.

The chain has TRBV9 and TRBJ2-3; TRBD2 is a possible D gene (6 bases). Trimming stripped 7 bases from V and 2 bases from J, with 14 bases between. The CDR3 spans 14 residues. Looked up from germline, CDR1 is SGDLS and CDR2 is YYNGEE. The CDR3 is CASGGSWVTDTQYF. The CDR3 DNA reads as TGTGCCAGCGGGGGGAGTTGGGTCACAGATACGCAGTATTTT.

CDR3 coding DNA: TGTGCCTGGAGTGTATCAGGTATTTCCTACGAGCAGTACTTC. This sequence encodes CAWSVSGISYEQYF. The V gene is TRBV30, the J gene TRBJ2-7; no definite D call. The CDR3 runs 14 residues. V lost 0 bases to trimming and J lost 1 base, with 10 bases between them. Germline-derived CDR1 and CDR2 are GTSNPN and SVGIG (reference sequence).

J is TRBJ1-2 and V is TRBV5-1; TRBD1 aligns across 7 bases. Trimming took 3 bases from V and 2 from J; bases not matched to a gene: 7. CDR1 is SGHRS, CDR2 YFSETQ, per germline. The CDR3 runs to 15 residues. The CDR3 bases are TGCGCCAGCAGCTACGGGACAGACCGAAACTATGGCTACACCTTC. Translated, it gives CASSYGTDRNYGYTF.

The CDR3 coding sequence is TGTGCCAGCAGTGTCTCAGGGGCTGGAGGCTACACCTTC. It specifies CASSVSGAGGYTF. The rearrangement uses TRBV27 and TRBJ1-2, with a possible D match to TRBD1 (6 bases). CDR3 length: 13 amino acids. Trimming removed 5 bases from V and 8 bases from J, with 15 bases in between. In germline, CDR1 is MNHEY, CDR2 SMNVEV (reference sequence).

There are a few counts of this clone. This chain uses TRBV5-1 with TRBJ1-2, with D possibly matching TRBD1 (5 bases). Germline V CDR1 and CDR2: SGHRS, YFSETQ. Trimming took off 0 bases at V and 4 bases at J, with 19 bases between the two ends. This CDR3 has 17 amino acids. The CDR3 is CASSLGRPGRQFYGYTF. In nucleotides, the CDR3 is TGCGCCAGCAGCTTGGGCCGGCCCGGTAGACAGTTCTATGGCTACACCTTC.

V gene TRBV5-4 combines with J gene TRBJ1-2; 7 bases are shared with TRBD1. V was pared by 4 bases and J by 3 bases, with 9 bases of the junction left unmatched. The CDR3 runs to 15 residues. The germline gives CDR1 SGHNT, CDR2 YYREEE (reference sequence). DNA for the CDR3: TGTGCCAGCAGCCAACCCAGGACAGGAGACTATGGCTACACCTTC. Its protein is CASSQPRTGDYGYTF.

This clone was seen only once. V is TRBV2 and J is TRBJ1-1; TRBD1 matches at 7 bases. The trim removed 6 bases at V and 4 bases at J, leaving 8 bases unmatched. Germline CDR1 and CDR2: SNHLY and FYNNEI. This CDR3 is built from 14 residues. CDR3 amino acids: CASRLQGILTEAFF. Written as DNA, the CDR3 is TGTGCCAGCAGACTACAGGGGATCCTCACTGAAGCTTTCTTT.

The V gene is TRBV12-5, the J gene TRBJ2-2; D is possibly TRBD1 (6 bases). Germline CDR1 reads LGHNT; CDR2 reads FRNRAP. Trimming removed 7 bases from V and 0 bases from J, with 9 bases in between. This CDR3 has 14 residues. The CDR3 spells CASEGDPNTGELFF. As DNA, the CDR3 is TGTGCTAGTGAGGGGGACCCGAACACCGGGGAGCTGTTTTTT.

The V and J genes are TRBV19 and TRBJ2-2; TRBD2 might be the D (5 bases). Trimming shortened V by 7 bases and J by 8 bases, and 14 bases separated the two germline ends. The germline V gene has CDR1 LNHDA and CDR2 SQIVND (reference sequence). This CDR3 comprises 13 residues. The CDR3 DNA sequence: TGTGCCAGTAAAGAGGGCGCCTTGGGGGAGCTGTTTTTT. Its translation: CASKEGALGELFF.

The V gene is TRBV2, the J gene TRBJ2-3, with 12 bases that match TRBD2. The CDR3 has 16 amino acids. J was trimmed by 2 bases and V by 6 bases; bases with no gene match: 6. In germline, CDR1 is SNHLY, CDR2 FYNNEI. CDR3: CASRELAGGLTDTQYF. CDR3 sequence (DNA): TGTGCCAGCAGGGAACTAGCGGGGGGTCTCACAGATACGCAGTATTTT.

J is TRBJ2-5 and V is TRBV6-5; 12 positions agree with TRBD1. CDR3 length equals 15 residues. The V gene end was trimmed by 11 bases and the J gene end by 1 base; junction bases not matched to a gene: 8. Germline CDR1 is MNHEY and CDR2 is SVGAGI. The CDR3 loop reads CAEGDRGRFQETQYF. As DNA, the CDR3 is TGTGCCGAGGGGGACAGGGGGCGCTTCCAAGAGACCCAGTACTTC.

The V gene is TRBV5-1, the J gene TRBJ2-2; 8 nucleotides agree with TRBD1. Looked up from germline, CDR1 is SGHRS and CDR2 is YFSETQ. V shed 0 bases and J 3 bases; nucleotides not matched to a gene: 1. This CDR3 has 15 amino acids. CDR3 region: CASSLGTGYTGELFF. The CDR3 nucleotides read TGCGCCAGCAGCTTGGGGACAGGGTACACCGGGGAGCTGTTTTTT.

V and J are TRBV12-2 and TRBJ2-5; the tabulated D call, TRBD2, remains unverified against the DNA. TRBV12-2 is labeled a pseudogene. This CDR3 is 17 amino acids long. This CDR3 is CASRPVRPAESQETQYF. The CDR3 DNA follows: TGTGCAAGTCGCCCCGTTCGCCCGGCGGAAAGCCAAGAGACCCAGTACTTC.

The rearrangement links TRBV7-6 to TRBJ1-1, with 7 positions matching TRBD1. CDR1 and CDR2 from the germline V gene are SGHVS and FNYEAQ. CDR3 length: 15 residues. The junction had 10 bases not matched to a gene; V was cut back by 2 bases and J by 7 bases. The CDR3 loop is CASSLNSARGIEAFF. The CDR3 DNA sequence: TGTGCCAGCAGCTTAAATAGCGCCAGGGGGATTGAAGCTTTCTTT.

This chain connects TRBV28 to TRBJ2-7; D possibly corresponds to TRBD1 (5 bases). V shed 2 bases and J shed 1 base, with 6 bases lying between them. CDR3 length: 13 amino acids. Germline CDR1 is MDHEN and CDR2 is SYDVKM. The CDR3: CASSLAGSYEQYV. CDR3 coding DNA: TGTGCCAGCAGTTTAGCAGGGTCCTACGAGCAGTACGTC.

This chain joins TRBV19 and TRBJ2-7, with 9 positions matching TRBD2. Trimming at V came to 1 base and at J to 2 bases, leaving 6 bases not matched to a gene. This CDR3 has 16 amino acids. Per the germline V gene, CDR1 is LNHDA and CDR2 is SQIVND (reference sequence). The CDR3 spells CASSIVERGAPYEQYV. The CDR3 nucleotides read TGTGCCAGTAGTATAGTGGAGCGGGGGGCCCCCTACGAGCAGTACGTC.

The chain joins TRBV11-2 to TRBJ2-3; TRBD1 is a possible D gene (5 bases). The germline gives CDR1 SGHAT, CDR2 FQNNGV. This CDR3 is 15 amino acids long. Trimming removed 1 base at V and 0 bases at J, with 8 bases between. The chain's CDR3 is CASSLAGFSTDTQYF. The CDR3 DNA reads TGTGCCAGCAGCTTAGCAGGGTTTAGCACAGATACGCAGTATTTT.

This clone was seen at least ten times. This sequence joins TRBV7-9 and TRBJ2-5; no clear D gene. Trimming took 4 bases from V and 4 from J, leaving 10 bases between them. In germline, CDR1 is SEHNR, CDR2 FQNEAQ (reference sequence). The CDR3 runs 13 residues. CDR3 amino acids: CASSYVSGETQYF. DNA for the CDR3: TGTGCCAGCAGCTACGTATCCGGAGAGACCCAGTACTTC.

This clone came up many times. The rearrangement links TRBV28 to TRBJ1-1, with D possibly being TRBD1 (5 bases). This CDR3 is 15 amino acids long. The germline V and J ends were trimmed by 4 bases and 1 base, with 13 bases remaining between them. Germline CDR1 is MDHEN and CDR2 is SYDVKM. CDR3 in amino acids: CASSYGAASNTEAFF. DNA for the CDR3: TGTGCCAGCAGTTATGGGGCAGCTTCGAACACTGAAGCTTTCTTT.

The genes are TRBV7-2 and TRBJ2-7; 16 bases are shared with TRBD2. J lost 0 bases, V lost 5 bases, and 10 bases had no gene match. The CDR3 contains 19 residues. CDR1 and CDR2 from the germline V gene are SGHTA and FQGNSA. The CDR3 nucleotides are TGTGCCAGCAGCCTAAAGGGACTAGCGGGAGGGCCGGGCTCCTACGAGCAGTACTTC. It specifies CASSLKGLAGGPGSYEQYF.

This sequence joins TRBV6-5 and TRBJ1-2; 7 bases line up with TRBD1. Germline loops: CDR1 MNHEY, CDR2 SVGAGI. The V gene end was trimmed by 0 bases and the J gene end by 4 bases; junction bases not matched to a gene: 2. CDR3 length: 14 amino acids. The DNA for the CDR3 is TGTGCCAGCAGTTACTCGGGACAGCCCTATGGCTACACCTTC. Translated: CASSYSGQPYGYTF.